The sequence of this TCR beta chain was determined in a study of circulating CD8 cells and anti-PD-1 response in melanoma. Study-level background: Nivolumab was given intravenously at 3 mg/kg every 2 weeks.

Using 15 ng of total RNA, TCR libraries were made with the QIAseq Immune Repertoire TCR panel. From the reads, TCRdb called clonotypes with MiXCR, one entry per CDR3 protein. The table has 2,000 to 2,500 distinct CDR3 sequences, 6.5% to 8.5% seen once; the top ten hold over 2.5%. By share, this clonotype counts as medium-sized (0.01 to 0.1%). What it binds is not known. Live CD3+CD8+TCRalphabeta+ cells were sorted into four subsets by PD-1 and/or TIGIT. V shed 7 bases and J shed 3 bases, with 17 bases lying between them. The CDR3 has 15 residues. Germline assignment: CDR1 LNHDA and CDR2 SQIVND (reference sequence). Whole-study results and caveats: TIGIT repertoires were least diverse, DNEG repertoires most diverse. Published repertoire comparisons used only baseline and M1 samples from a small cohort with few responders.

The rearrangement links TRBV19 to TRBJ2-3, with D tentatively TRBD1 (7 bases). Sequencing was performed on CD8+ T cells from PBMCs, taken at baseline or after one month of anti-PD-1 therapy (not recorded which). This clonotype was sampled from a human donor with melanoma. Here the CDR3 DNA reads TGTGCCAGTACCCAGGGGGGCTTTAGGACAGATACGCAGTATTTT. The encoded protein is CASTQGGFRTDTQYF.